Below, one T cell receptor (beta chain) is given with its context. CDR3 length: 12 amino acids. V shed 3 bases and J shed 5 bases, with 7 bases lying between them. CDR1 and CDR2 from the germline V gene are SEHNR and FQNEAQ (reference sequence). The repertoire was sequenced with immunoSEQ multiplex PCR; TCRdb's copy has only in-frame clones and lacks some. The table lists 65,000 to 95,000 clones, about 88% of them singletons, with more than 7% in the top ten. The data derive from a study of control samples from healthy donors and cancer patients. The material sequenced was blood. This receptor was taken from a man aged 45-65 years in good health. The chain uses TRBV7-9 and TRBJ1-2, with no clear D. CDR3 amino acids: CASSFRSYGYTF. CDR3 sequence (DNA): TGTGCCAGCAGCTTCCGGTCTTATGGCTACACCTTC.